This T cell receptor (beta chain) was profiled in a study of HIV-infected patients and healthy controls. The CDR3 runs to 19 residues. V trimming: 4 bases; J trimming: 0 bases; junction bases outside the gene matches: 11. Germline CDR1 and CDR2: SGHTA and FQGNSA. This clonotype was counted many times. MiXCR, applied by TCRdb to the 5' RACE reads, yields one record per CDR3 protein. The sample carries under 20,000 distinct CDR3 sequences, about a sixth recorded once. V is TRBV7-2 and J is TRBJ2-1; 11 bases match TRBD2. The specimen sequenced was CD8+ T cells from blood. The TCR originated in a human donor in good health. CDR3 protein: CASSYPSGRTQSSYNEQFF. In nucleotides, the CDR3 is TGTGCCAGCAGCTACCCTAGCGGGAGGACCCAAAGCTCCTACAATGAGCAGTTCTTC.